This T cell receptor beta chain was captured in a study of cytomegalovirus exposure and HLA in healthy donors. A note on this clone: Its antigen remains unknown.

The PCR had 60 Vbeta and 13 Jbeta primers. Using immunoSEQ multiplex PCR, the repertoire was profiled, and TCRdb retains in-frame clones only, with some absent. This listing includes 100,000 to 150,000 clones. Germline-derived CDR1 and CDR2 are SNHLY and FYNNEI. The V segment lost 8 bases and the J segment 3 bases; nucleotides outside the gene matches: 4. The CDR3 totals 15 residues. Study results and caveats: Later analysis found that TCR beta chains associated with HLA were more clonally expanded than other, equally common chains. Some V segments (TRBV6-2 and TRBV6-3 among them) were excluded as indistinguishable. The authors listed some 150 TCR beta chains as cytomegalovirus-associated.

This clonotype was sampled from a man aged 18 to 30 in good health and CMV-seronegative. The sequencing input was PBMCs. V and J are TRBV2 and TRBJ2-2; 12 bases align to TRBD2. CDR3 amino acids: CASSGLAGHTGELFF. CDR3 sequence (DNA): TGTGCCAGCTCTGGACTAGCGGGACACACCGGGGAGCTGTTTTTT. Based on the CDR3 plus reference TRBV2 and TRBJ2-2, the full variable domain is EPEVTQTPSHQVTQMGQEVILRCVPISNHLYFYWYRQILGQKVEFLVSFYNNEISEKSEIFDDQFSVERPDGSNFTLKIRSTKLEDSAMYFCASSGLAGHTGELFFGEGSRLTVL.